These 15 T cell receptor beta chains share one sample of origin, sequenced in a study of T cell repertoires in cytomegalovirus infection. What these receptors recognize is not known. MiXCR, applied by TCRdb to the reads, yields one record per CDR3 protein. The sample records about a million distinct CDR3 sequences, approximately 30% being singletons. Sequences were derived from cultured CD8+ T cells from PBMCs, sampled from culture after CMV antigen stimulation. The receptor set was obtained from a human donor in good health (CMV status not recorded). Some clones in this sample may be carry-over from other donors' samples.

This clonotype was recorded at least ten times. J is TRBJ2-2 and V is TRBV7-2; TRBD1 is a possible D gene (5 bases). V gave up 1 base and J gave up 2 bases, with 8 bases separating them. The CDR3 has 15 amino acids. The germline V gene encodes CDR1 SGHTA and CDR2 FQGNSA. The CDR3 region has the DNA TGTGCCAGCAGCTTAGGACAGATCAACACCGGGGAGCTGTTTTTT. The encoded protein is CASSLGQINTGELFF.

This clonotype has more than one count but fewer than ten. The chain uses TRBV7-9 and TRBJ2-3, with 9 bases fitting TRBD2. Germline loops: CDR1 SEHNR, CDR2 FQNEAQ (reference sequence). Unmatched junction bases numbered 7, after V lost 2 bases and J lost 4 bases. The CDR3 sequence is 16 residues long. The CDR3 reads CASSLRQLAGPDTQYF. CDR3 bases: TGTGCCAGCAGCTTACGGCAACTAGCGGGCCCAGATACGCAGTATTTT.

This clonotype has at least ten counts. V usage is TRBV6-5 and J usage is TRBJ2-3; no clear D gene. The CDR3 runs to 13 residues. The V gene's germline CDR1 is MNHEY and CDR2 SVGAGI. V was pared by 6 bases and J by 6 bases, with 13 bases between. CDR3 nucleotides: TGTGCCAGCAGCGACTTGAGACTTGATACGCAGTATTTT. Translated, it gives CASSDLRLDTQYF.

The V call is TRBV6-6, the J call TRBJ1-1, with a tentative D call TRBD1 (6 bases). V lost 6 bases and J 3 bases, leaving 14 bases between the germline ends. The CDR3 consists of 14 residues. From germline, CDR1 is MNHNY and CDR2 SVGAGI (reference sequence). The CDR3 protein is CASRLTGRDTEAFF. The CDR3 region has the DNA TGTGCCAGCAGGTTAACAGGGCGTGACACTGAAGCTTTCTTT.

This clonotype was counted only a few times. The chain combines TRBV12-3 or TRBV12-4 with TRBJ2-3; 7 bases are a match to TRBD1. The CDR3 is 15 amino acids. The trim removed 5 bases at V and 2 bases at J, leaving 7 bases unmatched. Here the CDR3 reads CASSPRQGNTDTQYF. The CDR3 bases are TGTGCCAGCAGTCCCCGACAGGGAAACACAGATACGCAGTATTTT.

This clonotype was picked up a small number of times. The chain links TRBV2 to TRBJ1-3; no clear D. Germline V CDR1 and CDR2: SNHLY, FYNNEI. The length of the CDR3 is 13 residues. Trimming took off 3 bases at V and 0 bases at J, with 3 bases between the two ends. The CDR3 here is CASSERSGNTIYF. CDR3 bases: TGTGCCAGCAGTGAGCGCTCTGGAAACACCATATATTTT.

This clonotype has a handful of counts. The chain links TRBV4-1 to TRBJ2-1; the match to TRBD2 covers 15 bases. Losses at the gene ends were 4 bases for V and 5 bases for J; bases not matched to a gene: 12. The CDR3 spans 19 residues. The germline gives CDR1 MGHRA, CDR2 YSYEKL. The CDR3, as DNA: TGCGCCAGCAGCCGACTCCTCGGGACTAGCGGGGGGATAGACAATGAGCAGTTCTTC. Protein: CASSRLLGTSGGIDNEQFF.

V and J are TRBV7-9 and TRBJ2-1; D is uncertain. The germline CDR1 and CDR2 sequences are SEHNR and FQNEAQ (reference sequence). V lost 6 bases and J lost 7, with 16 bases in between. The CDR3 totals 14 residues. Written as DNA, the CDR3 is TGTGCCAGCAGTTACCTCGCCGGGTATAATGAGCAGTTCTTC. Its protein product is CASSYLAGYNEQFF.

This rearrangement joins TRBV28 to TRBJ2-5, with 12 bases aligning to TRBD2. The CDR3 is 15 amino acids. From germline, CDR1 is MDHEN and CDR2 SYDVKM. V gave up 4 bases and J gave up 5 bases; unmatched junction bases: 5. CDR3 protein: CASSSPLAGGETQYF. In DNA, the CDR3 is TGTGCCAGCAGTTCCCCGCTAGCGGGGGGGGAGACCCAGTACTTC.

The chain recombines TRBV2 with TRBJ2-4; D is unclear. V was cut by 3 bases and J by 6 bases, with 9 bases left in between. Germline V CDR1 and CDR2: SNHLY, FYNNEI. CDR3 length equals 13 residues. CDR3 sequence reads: CASSDTIGNIQYF. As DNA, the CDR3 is TGTGCCAGCAGTGACACAATAGGAAACATTCAGTACTTC. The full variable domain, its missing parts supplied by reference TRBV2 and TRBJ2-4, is EPEVTQTPSHQVTQMGQEVILRCVPISNHLYFYWYRQILGQKVEFLVSFYNNEISEKSEIFDDQFSVERPDGSNFTLKIRSTKLEDSAMYFCASSDTIGNIQYFGAGTRLSVL.

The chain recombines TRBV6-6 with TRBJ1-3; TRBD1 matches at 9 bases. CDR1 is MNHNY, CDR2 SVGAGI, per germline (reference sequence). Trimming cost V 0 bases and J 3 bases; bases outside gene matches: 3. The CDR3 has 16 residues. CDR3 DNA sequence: TGTGCCAGCAGTTACTCAACAGGGGGCTATGGAAACACCATATATTTT. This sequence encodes CASSYSTGGYGNTIYF.

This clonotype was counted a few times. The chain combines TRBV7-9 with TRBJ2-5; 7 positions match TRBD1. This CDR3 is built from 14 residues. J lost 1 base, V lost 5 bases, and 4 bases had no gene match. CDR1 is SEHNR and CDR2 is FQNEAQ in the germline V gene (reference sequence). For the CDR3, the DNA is TGTGCCAGCAGCGGACAGGTGATCCAAGAGACCCAGTACTTC. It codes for CASSGQVIQETQYF.

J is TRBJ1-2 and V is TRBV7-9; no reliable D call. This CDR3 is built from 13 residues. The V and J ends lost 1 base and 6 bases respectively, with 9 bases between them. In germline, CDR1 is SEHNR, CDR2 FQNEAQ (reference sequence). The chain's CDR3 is CASSLGRIHGYTF. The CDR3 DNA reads TGTGCCAGCAGCTTAGGAAGGATTCATGGCTACACCTTC.

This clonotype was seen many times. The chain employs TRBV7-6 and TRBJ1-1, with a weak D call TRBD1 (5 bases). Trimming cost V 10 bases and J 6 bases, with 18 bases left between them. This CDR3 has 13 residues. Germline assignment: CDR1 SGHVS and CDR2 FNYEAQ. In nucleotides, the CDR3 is TGTGCCACCACCCCCGAGTGGGGGTCTGAAGCTTTCTTT. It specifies CATTPEWGSEAFF.

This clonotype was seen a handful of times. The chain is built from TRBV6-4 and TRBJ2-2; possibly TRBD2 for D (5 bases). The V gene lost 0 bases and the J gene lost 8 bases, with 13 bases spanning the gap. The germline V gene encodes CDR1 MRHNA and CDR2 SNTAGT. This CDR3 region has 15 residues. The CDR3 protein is CASSDSAEVSGELFF. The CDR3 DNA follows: TGTGCCAGCAGTGACTCGGCGGAGGTTTCGGGGGAGCTGTTTTTT.